This T cell receptor beta chain was profiled in a study of somatic mutations in cytotoxic T cells in rheumatoid arthritis. General study findings and limits: The antigen targets of the expanded CD8+ clones were unknown. Increasing age coincided with elevated CD8+ clonality among rheumatoid arthritis patients, though not among healthy controls.

Clones were read by immunoSEQ multiplex PCR, and TCRdb kept only the in-frame ones, dropping some. The table has about 6,900 clones, about 70% seen once. Worth noting for this clone: Its matching antigen is unknown.

V dropped 4 bases and J dropped 10 bases, with 20 bases sitting between them. Germline-derived CDR1 and CDR2 are SGHAT and FQNNGV. The CDR3 is 14 residues long. Positive magnetic bead selection separated CD4+ and CD8+ cells, and flow cytometry confirmed purity. The rearrangement uses TRBV11-2 and TRBJ2-7, with D possibly matching TRBD2 (6 bases). The receptor's source is an adult with rheumatoid arthritis. Sequencing was carried out using CD8+ T cells sorted from blood. CDR3 amino acids: CASSWRGAGMLQYF. The CDR3 DNA reads as TGTGCCAGCAGCTGGAGGGGCGCCGGGATGTTACAGTACTTC.